Listed below are T cell receptor beta chains from one sample, sequenced in a study of blood T cells in healthy people across ages. From the 5' RACE reads, TCRdb called clonotypes with MiXCR, one entry per CDR3 protein. The profile shows 1.4 million or so distinct CDR3 sequences, about 42% of them singletons. Sequencing was done on a sample of blood. All receptors come from a young woman in good health. The CDR3 runs from the conserved cysteine through the conserved F or W. A D gene is named only where the DNA matches it firmly. Size is stated for part of the rows, as once, few or many counts, or as a class when the clone is expanded.

CDR3nt | CDR3aa | d_gene | j_gene | abundance | v_gene
TGCGCCAGCAGCTTGAATCCGACAGGGGCACGCACAGATACGCAGTATTTT | CASSLNPTGARTDTQYF | TRBD1 | TRBJ2-3 | NA | TRBV5-1
TGTGCCAGCAGCTTACCTTCCGGGACAGGGATTGCCTACGAGCAGTTCTTC | CASSLPSGTGIAYEQFF | TRBD1 | TRBJ2-1 | NA | TRBV7-9
TGCAGCTCCGCACTACACAACGCAGATACGCAGTATTTT | CSSALHNADTQYF | NA | TRBJ2-3 | NA | TRBV29-1
TGTGCCAGCTTCCCTTGGGGGACTAGCGGAGAGCAGTTCTTC | CASFPWGTSGEQFF | TRBD2 | TRBJ2-1 | NA | TRBV28
TGTGCCAGCCGCCACGGGAGGACAGATACGCAGTATTTT | CASRHGRTDTQYF | TRBD2 | TRBJ2-3 | NA | TRBV12-3/TRBV12-4
TGTGCCAGCAGTTACTCCCCAGGGGCGGATGAAAAACTGTTTTTT | CASSYSPGADEKLFF | NA | TRBJ1-4 | NA | TRBV6-5
TGTGCCAGCAGTGCGACAGCACATGGCTACACCTTC | CASSATAHGYTF | NA | TRBJ1-2 | NA | TRBV12-3/TRBV12-4
TGTGCCAGCATCTCCGGACTGCCCAGCTCCTACAATGAGCAGTTCTTC | CASISGLPSSYNEQFF | NA | TRBJ2-1 | few | TRBV6-5
TGTGCCAGTTCGACAGGGGATCTCCACGAGCAGTACTTC | CASSTGDLHEQYF | TRBD1 | TRBJ2-7 | few | TRBV9
TGCGCCAGCAGCCGTGACAGGGCTCGTGCAACTAATGAAAAACTGTTTTTT | CASSRDRARATNEKLFF | TRBD1 | TRBJ1-4 | few | TRBV5-1
TGTGCCAGCAGCCAAGTCGTAGCCACTGAAGCTTTCTTT | CASSQVVATEAFF | NA | TRBJ1-1 | NA | TRBV4-2
TGTGCCAGCAGTTTGGGGCGGGGGGCTGGCACAGATACGCAGTATTTT | CASSLGRGAGTDTQYF | TRBD2 | TRBJ2-3 | many | TRBV12-3/TRBV12-4
TGTGCCAGCAGCACCCGGACTAGCGGGAGGGCATTCTATGAGCAGTTCTTC | CASSTRTSGRAFYEQFF | TRBD2 | TRBJ2-1 | NA | TRBV27
TGTGCCAGCAGCAAAACGGGACAGCCCTTCTCCTACGAGCAGTACTTC | CASSKTGQPFSYEQYF | TRBD1 | TRBJ2-7 | NA | TRBV6-2/TRBV6-3
TGCGCCAGCAGCCAAGACAGGGCTCCCTCTGGAAACACCATATATTTT | CASSQDRAPSGNTIYF | NA | TRBJ1-3 | NA | TRBV4-3
TGTGTCAGCAGTTACGGCGGGACCGGGGAGCTGTTTTTT | CVSSYGGTGELFF | NA | TRBJ2-2 | NA | TRBV6-5
TGTGCCAGCAGCTTAGTTAGCCGAGGGATCCAGACCCAGTACTTC | CASSLVSRGIQTQYF | NA | TRBJ2-5 | NA | TRBV7-9
TGCAGTGCTCCAGGACAGGGGATCACCGGGGAGCTGTTTTTT | CSAPGQGITGELFF | TRBD1 | TRBJ2-2 | few | TRBV20-1
TGCAGTGCTGTCTCCGGGACAGGGGACCATGAGCAGTTCTTC | CSAVSGTGDHEQFF | TRBD1 | TRBJ2-1 | few | TRBV20-1
TGTGCCAGCAGTTACCAAACCGGACTAGCCAGAACTTGGGGAGATACGCAGTATTTT | CASSYQTGLARTWGDTQYF | TRBD2 | TRBJ2-3 | few | TRBV6-2/TRBV6-3
TGCGCCAGCAGCCAAGGGGAAGGAGCCTACGAGCAGTACTTC | CASSQGEGAYEQYF | NA | TRBJ2-7 | few | TRBV4-3
TGTGCCAGCAGCCCTATTACTCAGGACAGTTCCTACGAGCAGTACTTC | CASSPITQDSSYEQYF | NA | TRBJ2-7 | NA | TRBV28
TGCAGTGCTAAACCCAGAGGGAGGAATCAGCCCCAGCATTTT | CSAKPRGRNQPQHF | NA | TRBJ1-5 | NA | TRBV20-1
TGTGCCAACCTTGGACTTAGCGGGAGGTCCCAAGAGACCCAGTACTTC | CANLGLSGRSQETQYF | TRBD2 | TRBJ2-5 | NA | TRBV2
TGCAGTGCTAGAGTTACGACCCGTGGCTACGAGCAGTACTTC | CSARVTTRGYEQYF | NA | TRBJ2-7 | NA | TRBV20-1
TGCGCCAGCAGCCCCTTCCCTAGCGGACTAAGCTACGAGCAGTACTTC | CASSPFPSGLSYEQYF | TRBD2 | TRBJ2-7 | few | TRBV4-1
TGCAGCGTTGATGGACAGAACACAGATACGCAGTATTTT | CSVDGQNTDTQYF | NA | TRBJ2-3 | NA | TRBV29-1
TGTGCCAGCAGCCCACGAACTCCGGGCTTCAATCAGCCCCAGCATTTT | CASSPRTPGFNQPQHF | NA | TRBJ1-5 | NA | TRBV6-5